Detailed here is one T cell receptor beta chain. Its matching antigen is unknown. The data belong to a study of shared clonotypes between healthy human individuals. The study, taken as a whole, reports: Sorted-subset samples were not fully sequenced, rarefaction indicated.

Produced via immunoSEQ multiplex PCR; TCRdb's table is partial and in-frame only. Counted here are around 2.1 million clones, roughly 91% occurring once; the ten biggest clones make up 1.5% to 2%. The CDR3 is made up of 16 amino acids. The V gene's germline CDR1 is MGHRA and CDR2 YSYEKL. V lost 1 base, J lost 4 bases, and 7 bases stayed unmatched. CD45RO negativity and positive selection for CCR7 defined naive CD8 cells, a population that excluded terminally differentiated effector memory CD45RA+ cells. There were no recent acute infections or vaccinations among the donors, who were healthy HIV-negative adults.

Input material: naive CD8+ T cells from PBMCs. The genes are TRBV4-1 and TRBJ2-1, with 7 bases identical to TRBD2. The sequence derives from a young man in good health. Some clones in this sample may be carry-over from other donors' samples. The CDR3 reads CASSQVRSGTYNEQFF. The CDR3 DNA follows: TGCGCCAGCAGCCAAGTTAGGAGCGGGACTTACAATGAGCAGTTCTTC.